This TCR beta chain derives from a study of post-analysis software for immune sequencing data. General study points: With TRBV5-6, TRBV5-1 and TRBV20-1 included, about five TRBV segments were more frequent in patients than in controls.

CDR1 and CDR2 (germline): ENHRY, SYGVKD. The CDR3 runs 13 residues. Note on this clonotype: Antigen specificity is unknown.

Researchers reported that TCR beta cDNA libraries carried unique molecular identifiers. A few hundred thousand cDNA molecules came from around 0.96 to 9.9 million T cells. TCRdb reanalysed the PCR reads using MiXCR and keeps one entry per CDR3 protein. The sample contains roughly 800,000 distinct CDR3 sequences, about 53% of which appear only once. The TCR comes from a girl between 10 and 17 years old with multiple sclerosis. V gene TRBV10-3 combines with J gene TRBJ2-4, with D possibly matching TRBD2 (6 bases). The closer fit of TRBJ2-7 to the DNA end suggests the J call may be wrong. The specimen was blood. This CDR3 is CAINAGSKSEQYF. DNA for the CDR3: TGTGCCATCAATGCGGGGTCTAAGTCCGAGCAGTACTTC.